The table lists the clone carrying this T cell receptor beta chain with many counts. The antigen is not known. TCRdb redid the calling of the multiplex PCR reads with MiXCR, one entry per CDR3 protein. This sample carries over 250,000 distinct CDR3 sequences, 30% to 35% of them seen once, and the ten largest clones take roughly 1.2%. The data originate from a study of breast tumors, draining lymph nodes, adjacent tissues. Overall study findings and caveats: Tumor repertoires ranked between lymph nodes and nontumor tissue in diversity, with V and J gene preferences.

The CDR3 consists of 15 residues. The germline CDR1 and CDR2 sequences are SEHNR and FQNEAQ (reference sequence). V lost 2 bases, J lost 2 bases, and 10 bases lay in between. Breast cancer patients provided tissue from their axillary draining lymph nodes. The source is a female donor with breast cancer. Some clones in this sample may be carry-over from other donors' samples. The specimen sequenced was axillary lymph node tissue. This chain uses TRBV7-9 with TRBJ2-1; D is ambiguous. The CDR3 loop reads CASSLSLGTYNEQFF. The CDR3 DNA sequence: TGTGCCAGCAGCTTAAGCCTAGGGACCTACAATGAGCAGTTCTTC.